Shown below are 5 T cell receptor beta chains from a single sample sequenced in a study of T cell repertoires in cytomegalovirus infection. These receptors have no known antigen. TCRdb re-called the reads with MiXCR, one entry per CDR3 protein. This table holds some 920,000 distinct CDR3 sequences, 25% to 40% found once. The source was cultured CD8+ T cells from PBMCs, collected from culture after CMV antigen stimulation. The receptors derive from a human donor in good health (CMV status not recorded). Some clones in this sample may be carry-over from other donors' samples.

The genes are TRBV7-9 and TRBJ1-3; possible D gene TRBD1, 6 bases. The germline V and J ends were trimmed by 5 bases and 16 bases, with 24 bases remaining between them. This CDR3 is built from 14 residues. Germline CDR1 reads SEHNR; CDR2 reads FQNEAQ (reference sequence). CDR3 sequence: CASSPAGAFEGQYF. In DNA, the CDR3 is TGTGCCAGCAGCCCGGCAGGAGCCTTCGAAGGACAGTATTTT.

This chain connects TRBV6-2 or TRBV6-3 to TRBJ1-1; no clear D. V was clipped by 2 bases and J by 1 base, with 11 bases between them. Germline CDR1 reads MNHEY; CDR2 reads SVGEGT. The CDR3 extends over 15 amino acids. The CDR3 region has the DNA TGTGCCAGCAGTTACAATGAGACGGGGAACACTGAAGCTTTCTTT. Translated: CASSYNETGNTEAFF.

The J gene is TRBJ2-5, the V gene TRBV4-3, with D hard to call. The CDR3 covers 15 residues. Germline lookup yields CDR1 LGHNA and CDR2 YSLEER. Deletions cut 0 bases from V and 5 bases from J, with 13 bases between. CDR3 residues: CASSQDLGSIETQYF. The CDR3 bases are TGCGCCAGCAGCCAAGATCTGGGTAGCATCGAGACCCAGTACTTC.

The table lists this clonotype with many counts. The chain combines TRBV6-2 or TRBV6-3 with TRBJ1-2; no clear D. The CDR3 runs to 14 residues. Trimming stripped 0 bases from V and 3 bases from J, with 8 bases between. CDR1 and CDR2 (germline): MNHEY, SVGEGT. The CDR3 is CASSYSREDYGYTF. In DNA form, the CDR3 reads TGTGCCAGCAGTTACTCGAGAGAGGACTATGGCTACACCTTC.

This chain joins TRBV15 and TRBJ1-3; D unclear. Germline assignment: CDR1 LNHNV and CDR2 YYDKDF (reference sequence). This CDR3 contains 16 residues. The V and J ends lost 5 bases and 2 bases respectively, with 16 bases between them. The DNA of the CDR3 is TGTGCCACCAGCTCCCCCCTAGGGTCGGCTGGAAACACCATATATTTT. The encoded protein is CATSSPLGSAGNTIYF. The complete variable domain, with remaining parts taken from reference TRBV15 and TRBJ1-3, reads DAMVIQNPRYQVTQFGKPVTLSCSQTLNHNVMYWYQQKSSQAPKLLFHYYDKDFNNEADTPDNFQSRRPNTSFCFLDIRSPGLGDTAMYLCATSSPLGSAGNTIYFGEGSWLTVV.